This T cell receptor (beta chain) derives from a study of CD8+ T cells in alopecia areata. Looking at the study overall: Tofacitinib therapy took 6 to 18 months; 6 months off drug came after.

Treatment described: oral pan-JAK inhibitor, 5-10 mg twice daily. In each case, RNA was isolated and then reverse transcribed into cDNA as the sequencing template. TCRdb keeps only in-frame clones here, not all; method: immunoSEQ multiplex PCR. The sample lists around 140,000 clones, 86% occurring once. Points from the study as a whole: Clonality in lesional scalp, especially alopecia totalis/universalis, exceeded that of normal scalp. TCR sharing was clearer in mice than between patients, perhaps partly owing to patient HLA diversity. Many expanded lesional clones persisted in scalp and blood during tofacitinib treatment.

As to this clone: The antigen remains undetermined.

The source of this sequence is a human donor with alopecia areata. The input for sequencing was CD8+ T cells sorted from blood, taken at week 4, from a patient treated with tofacitinib.

In nucleotides, the CDR3 is TGCGCCAGCAGCTCTTGGCCCCGGGACGGAAGAAGTAACTATGGCTACACCTTC. Amino acids: CASSSWPRDGRSNYGYTF. V and J are TRBV5-1 and TRBJ1-2; weak D call: TRBD1 (5 bases). CDR1 and CDR2 from the germline V gene are SGHRS and YFSETQ. CDR3 length: 18 residues. The V end lost 3 bases, the J end lost 1 base, and 22 bases lay between the germline ends.